This T cell receptor beta chain was recorded in a study of T cells expressing NK-cell markers. Across the study: The TCR beta repertoires originated in sorted CD3+CD56+NKG2C+, CD3+CD56+NKG2C- and CD3+CD56-NKG2C+ T cells. Out of eight donors sequenced, seven tested HCMV-seropositive and the remaining one seronegative. The study's findings and limits: The leading position in the CD3+CD56-NKG2C+ fraction of several donors also went to these clonotypes. Certain NKG2C+ T cell clones were expanded, and their HCMV specificity remained unclear.

Germline assignment: CDR1 SGHTA and CDR2 FQGNSA. The CDR3 runs 17 residues. Notes on this clonotype: Its antigen is as yet unknown.

TCRdb reanalyzed the 5' RACE reads, giving one entry per CDR3 protein sequence and no DNA. This sample carries 350,000 to 450,000 distinct CDR3 sequences, with over 4% going to the ten biggest clones. The TCR was taken from a man aged 18-70 years in good health. The sample consisted of blood T cells: a sorted CD56 or NKG2C T cell subset, CD4+ or CD8+ T cells, or bulk PBMC T cells (not recorded which). This chain joins TRBV7-2 and TRBJ2-5; without DNA, the TCRdb call of TRBD2 cannot be checked. CDR3 loop: CASSFEVSGGTKETQYF.